This T cell receptor beta chain originates from a study of regulatory T cells in long-lasting Graves disease (dated by TCRdb to the early 2020s). For the study in its entirety: Newly diagnosed Graves' disease patients had taken antithyroid drugs for less than 3 months. Peripheral blood TCR sequencing and RNA sequencing compared persistent Graves' disease patients with newly diagnosed Graves' disease patients. The study was conducted in China and was registered as a clinical trial. A total of approximately 35 samples underwent TCR sequencing: roughly 13 from persistent and roughly 20 from newly diagnosed Graves' disease patients.

Libraries were built with multiplex PCR. These reads were obtained on an Illumina HiSeq 4000. iRepertoire HTBI primers and Arm-PCR amplification of CDR3 regions were used to construct TCR beta libraries. Before sequencing, the PCR products went through gel purification. From the authors' description of their analysis: Gene usage analysis of CDR3 amino acid clonotypes used the 62 TRBV and more than 13 TRBJ segments found across samples. COPE and FqMerger were used to merge filtered high-quality paired reads into contigs. Contigs were aligned with BLAST to IMGT TRBV, TRBD and TRBJ reference genes, and CDR3 was defined per IMGT. Clonotypes above 0.1% frequency were classified as highly expanded clones. Shannon entropy served as the measure of repertoire diversity, while the Gini coefficient captured V-J evenness. Clonotypes shared by more than one individual were considered public. Through fastp at Q25 and MiXCR, TCRdb rebuilt clones from the public reads, retaining in-frame beta chains. Rows with a matching CDR3 protein are joined into one entry that keeps the most common DNA and genes. The V and J calls were determined by TCRdb, not by the authors. The sample profile shows under 300,000 distinct CDR3 sequences; 15% to 20% of them were found once. The ten largest clones take up less than 25% of the sample.

Per the publication, the time point label means: newly diagnosed GD, antithyroid drugs for less than 3 months. RNA was extracted from PBMCs in TRIzol for both TCR sequencing and RNA sequencing. The diagnosis of Graves' disease was made according to American Thyroid Association guidelines. Recruitment of patients was carried out at an endocrinology department in Xi'an, China. Each patient gave 9 to 10 milliliters of peripheral blood, collected in an EDTA anticoagulant tube. Ficoll Paque Plus density gradient separation was used to isolate PBMCs, and no further T cell sorting was done. An Agilent 2100 Bioanalyzer and agarose gel were used to check RNA quality, while a NanoDrop 2000 measured RNA concentration. Findings and caveats that apply to the study as a whole: Persistent patients shared more public clonotypes among themselves (approximately 2,500) than newly diagnosed patients did (about 900). The small sample size was acknowledged by the authors as a limitation that may reduce accuracy. Preferential use of TRBV28, TRBJ1-2 and TRBJ2-5 was observed in persistent disease, whereas TRBV20-1 and TRBJ2-1 were favored in newly diagnosed disease. Lower TCR Shannon entropy and fewer highly expanded clones were observed in persistent Graves' disease patients than in newly diagnosed patients, which suggested clonal expansion. Only the TCR beta chain was sequenced and analyzed. The study examined only peripheral blood because the primary lesion, thyroid tissue, could not be accessed.

This clonotype was picked up many times. What antigen it recognizes has not been identified. No quality values exist for individual bases; no much larger clone is one base distant. CDR1 and CDR2 were assigned from the germline V gene as MNHEY and SVGEGT. Between the V and J ends, shortened by 4 bases and 2 bases respectively, the junction contains 11 bases. The CDR3 contains 14 residues, cysteine and phenylalanine counted. The read is trimmed to its CDR3 DNA, 42 bases read in frame from base 1. The sequencing used peripheral blood mononuclear cells (PBMCs), collected at new diagnosis, from a patient treated with antithyroid drugs. The sequence was collected from a female donor with Graves disease. The V and J genes are TRBV6-2 or TRBV6-3 and TRBJ2-5, with no confidently assigned D gene. CDR3 region: CASSFQVTQETQYF. The nucleotide sequence reads TGTGCCAGCAGTTTTCAGGTTACACAAGAGACCCAGTACTTC.